This T cell receptor beta chain appears in the sequencing data of a study of cytomegalovirus exposure and HLA in healthy donors. Donors sampled were nominally healthy, though unrecorded immune exposures were likely. J lost 8 bases, V lost 3 bases, and 14 bases had no gene match. CDR1 is LNHDA, CDR2 SQIVND, per germline (reference sequence). The CDR3 contains 17 residues. This clone appeared a few times. Its antigen is not identified. Study-level results: According to an earlier analysis, most TCR beta V segments yielded productive rearrangements about 90% or about 30% of the time. Most subjects had HLA-A and HLA-B alleles reportedly predicted accurately by TCR beta sequences. A further, later analysis showed that HLA-associated TCR beta chains (compared with equally common others) were more clonally expanded.

The primer mix had 60 Vbeta and 13 Jbeta primers. Assay: immunoSEQ multiplex PCR; the TCRdb copy retains only in-frame clones and omits some. Of 90,000 to 110,000 clones listed, roughly 69% are singletons. This receptor was identified in a woman in her seventies in good health and CMV-seropositive. This sequence joins TRBV19 and TRBJ2-3; 10 bases match TRBD2. The sequenced sample consisted of PBMCs. CDR3 amino acids: CASSIGIAGGPPGTQYF. The CDR3 bases are TGTGCCAGTAGTATCGGTATAGCGGGGGGCCCACCAGGTACGCAGTATTTT.